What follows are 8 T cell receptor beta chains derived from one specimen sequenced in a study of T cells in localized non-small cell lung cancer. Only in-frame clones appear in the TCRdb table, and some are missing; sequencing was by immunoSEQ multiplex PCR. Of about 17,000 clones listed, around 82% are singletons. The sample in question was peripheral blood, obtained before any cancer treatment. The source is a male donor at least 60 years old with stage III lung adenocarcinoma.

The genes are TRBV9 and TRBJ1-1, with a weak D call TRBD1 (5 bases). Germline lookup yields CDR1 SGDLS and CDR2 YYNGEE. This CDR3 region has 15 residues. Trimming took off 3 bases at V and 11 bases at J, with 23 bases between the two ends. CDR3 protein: CASSGMYGGDGKAFF. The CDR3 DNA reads TGTGCCAGCAGCGGGATGTATGGGGGGGATGGAAAGGCTTTCTTT.

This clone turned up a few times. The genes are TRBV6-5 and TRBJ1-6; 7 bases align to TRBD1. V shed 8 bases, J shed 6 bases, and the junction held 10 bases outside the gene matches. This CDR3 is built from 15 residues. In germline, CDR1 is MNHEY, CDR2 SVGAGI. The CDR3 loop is CASVQGDRPNSPLHF. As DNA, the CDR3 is TGTGCCAGCGTACAAGGGGACAGACCTAATTCACCCCTCCACTTT.

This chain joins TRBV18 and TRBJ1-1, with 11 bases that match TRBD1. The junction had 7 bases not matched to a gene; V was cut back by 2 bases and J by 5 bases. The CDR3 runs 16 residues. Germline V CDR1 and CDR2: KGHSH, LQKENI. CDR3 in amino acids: CASSPLGQGAETEAFF. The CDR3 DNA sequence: TGTGCCAGCTCACCATTAGGACAGGGGGCAGAGACTGAAGCTTTCTTT.

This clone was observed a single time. The CDR3 region has the DNA TGTGCCATCAGCCCCGGGACAGTAATAGACACTGAAGCTTTCTTT. This sequence encodes CAISPGTVIDTEAFF. V gene TRBV10-3 combines with J gene TRBJ1-1; 7 positions match TRBD1. After removal of 6 bases from V and 3 bases from J, the junction contained 10 bases not matched to a gene. This CDR3 spans 15 amino acids. The germline CDR1 and CDR2 sequences are ENHRY and SYGVKD.

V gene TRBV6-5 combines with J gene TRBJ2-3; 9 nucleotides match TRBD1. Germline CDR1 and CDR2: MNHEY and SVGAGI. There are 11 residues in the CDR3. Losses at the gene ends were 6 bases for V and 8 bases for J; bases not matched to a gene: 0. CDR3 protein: CASRGQGTQYF. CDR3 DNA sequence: TGTGCCAGCAGGGGACAGGGTACGCAGTATTTT.

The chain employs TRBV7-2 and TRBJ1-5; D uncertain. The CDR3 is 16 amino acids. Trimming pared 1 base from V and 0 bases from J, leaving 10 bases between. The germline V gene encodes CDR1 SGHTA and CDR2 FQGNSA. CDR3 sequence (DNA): TGTGCCAGCAGCTTAGTGTCGGGAAATAGCAATCAGCCCCAGCATTTT. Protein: CASSLVSGNSNQPQHF. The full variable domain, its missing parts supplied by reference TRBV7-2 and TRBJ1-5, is GAGVSQSPSNKVTEKGKDVELRCDPISGHTALYWYRQSLGQGLEFLIYFQGNSAPDKSGLPSDRFSAERTGGSVSTLTIQRTQQEDSAVYLCASSLVSGNSNQPQHFGDGTRLSIL.

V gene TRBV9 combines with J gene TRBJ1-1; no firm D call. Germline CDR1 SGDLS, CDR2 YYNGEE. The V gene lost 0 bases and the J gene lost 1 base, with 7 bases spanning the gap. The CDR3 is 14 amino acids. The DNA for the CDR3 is TGTGCCAGCAGCGTAGTTTCAGGGAACACTGAAGCTTTCTTT. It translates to CASSVVSGNTEAFF.

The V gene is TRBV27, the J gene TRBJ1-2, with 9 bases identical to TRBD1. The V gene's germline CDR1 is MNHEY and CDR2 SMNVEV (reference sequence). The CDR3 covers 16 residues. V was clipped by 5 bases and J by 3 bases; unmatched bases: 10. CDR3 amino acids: CASSQKADRGYYGYTF. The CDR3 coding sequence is TGTGCCAGCAGTCAAAAAGCGGACAGGGGCTACTATGGCTACACCTTC.